These 23 T cell receptor beta chains originate from one sample sequenced in a study of T cell responses to AZD1222 COVID-19 vaccine. Data came from immunoSEQ multiplex PCR; TCRdb stores just in-frame clones and leaves some out. The sample carries more than 150,000 clones, approximately 90% recorded once. Specimen: peripheral blood, collected on day 0 of AZD1222 vaccination. Receptors originate from an adult in good health.

This chain connects TRBV30 to TRBJ1-6, with D possibly matching TRBD1 (6 bases). CDR1 is GTSNPN and CDR2 is SVGIG in the germline V gene (reference sequence). The CDR3 extends over 17 amino acids. Trimming cost V 4 bases and J 0 bases, with 16 bases left between them. CDR3 sequence reads: CAWTNPRGSSYNSPLHF. For the CDR3, the DNA is TGTGCCTGGACAAACCCAAGGGGGAGCTCCTATAATTCACCCCTCCACTTT.

The chain links TRBV18 to TRBJ1-3; D unclear. Deletions cut 4 bases from V and 0 bases from J, with 16 bases between. The germline gives CDR1 KGHSH, CDR2 LQKENI. CDR3 length: 17 residues. CDR3 protein: CASSQGISTISGNTIYF. For the CDR3, the DNA is TGTGCCAGCTCACAAGGGATCTCCACTATCTCTGGAAACACCATATATTTT.

The chain combines TRBV9 with TRBJ2-3, with D hard to call. V was trimmed by 0 bases and J by 4 bases, leaving 12 bases between them. This CDR3 spans 15 amino acids. Germline CDR1 reads SGDLS; CDR2 reads YYNGEE. The CDR3 loop is CASSVETRTSDTQYF. For the CDR3, the DNA is TGTGCCAGCAGCGTAGAGACCCGAACGTCAGATACGCAGTATTTT.

The chain employs TRBV5-6 and TRBJ1-2; 7 bases line up with TRBD1. This CDR3 is built from 16 residues. Germline V gives CDR1 SGHDT, CDR2 YYEEEE. The junction had 6 bases not matched to a gene; V was cut back by 0 bases and J by 1 base. This CDR3 reads CASSLAGTAYNYGYTF. DNA of the CDR3: TGTGCCAGCAGCTTGGCCGGGACAGCATATAACTATGGCTACACCTTC.

The genes are TRBV18 and TRBJ1-1, with TRBD1 matching over 10 bases. Germline V gene sequence: CDR1 KGHSH, CDR2 LQKENI. Trimming cost V 4 bases and J 8 bases; bases outside gene matches: 4. The CDR3 is 13 residues long. The CDR3 nucleotides read TGTGCCAGCTCACGTGGACAGGGGGGAGAAGCTTTCTTT. Translating gives CASSRGQGGEAFF.

The rearrangement uses TRBV24-1 and TRBJ2-5; D remains unclear. With 2 bases removed from V and 5 bases from J, the gap between germline ends came to 2 bases. The CDR3 contains 11 residues. Germline-derived CDR1 and CDR2 are KGHDR and SFDVKD. The CDR3 nucleotides read TGTGCCACCAGTGATTCTGAGACCCAGTACTTC. It yields the protein CATSDSETQYF.

The chain couples TRBV4-2 to TRBJ1-3; D uncertain. Germline loops: CDR1 LGHNA, CDR2 YNFKEQ. The germline V and J ends were trimmed by 3 bases and 0 bases, with 18 bases remaining between them. The CDR3 length is 18 residues. CDR3 DNA: TGTGCCAGCAGCCATCCTATGGGAGAGAAGAACTCTGGAAACACCATATATTTT. Its translation: CASSHPMGEKNSGNTIYF.

This chain joins TRBV3-1 (or the pseudogene TRBV3-2) and TRBJ2-1; D is unclear. The germline V gene has CDR1 LGHDT and CDR2 YNNKEL (reference sequence). The CDR3 has 14 residues. V lost 1 base and J lost 10, with 14 bases in between. The CDR3 nucleotides are TGTGCCAGCAGCCAAGTTTTGGGCCCGAGGGAGCAGTTCTTC. It yields the protein CASSQVLGPREQFF.

This clone showed up just a few times. The CDR3 region has the DNA TGTGCCAGCAGCTTTTGGCTAGCGGATACCTACAATGAGCAGTTCTTC. Translation gives CASSFWLADTYNEQFF. The chain joins TRBV5-6 to TRBJ2-1; 7 bases fit TRBD2. J lost 2 bases, V lost 2 bases, and 7 bases had no gene match. The CDR3 has 16 amino acids. Germline-derived CDR1 and CDR2 are SGHDT and YYEEEE.

The table lists this clone with many counts. The chain recombines TRBV19 with TRBJ1-6; tentative D call: TRBD1 (5 bases). The CDR3 has 13 residues. The germline V gene encodes CDR1 LNHDA and CDR2 SQIVND (reference sequence). V was clipped by 6 bases and J by 9 bases, with 12 bases between them. CDR3 nucleotides: TGTGCCAGTAGCACAGGAGGGTTTTCACCCCTCCACTTT. It encodes CASSTGGFSPLHF.

This rearrangement joins TRBV5-1 to TRBJ2-7, with 7 bases lining up with TRBD2. The ends lost 7 bases at V and 2 bases at J; junction bases unmatched: 15. This CDR3 has 16 amino acids. The V gene's germline CDR1 is SGHRS and CDR2 YFSETQ. The CDR3 coding sequence is TGCGCCAGCTCCCCCTTGGGTAGGCGGGAGACCTACGAGCAGTACTTC. Translated, it gives CASSPLGRRETYEQYF.

This chain links TRBV28 with TRBJ2-1; D is perhaps TRBD1 (6 bases). CDR1 is MDHEN and CDR2 is SYDVKM in the germline V gene. The CDR3 runs to 17 residues. Trimming stripped 3 bases from V and 0 bases from J, with 15 bases between. CDR3 nucleotide sequence: TGTGCCAGCAGTTTGCCCTTGGGGGCAATCTCCTACAATGAGCAGTTCTTC. This gives the protein CASSLPLGAISYNEQFF.

This chain joins TRBV5-1 and TRBJ2-1, with 8 bases matching TRBD2. With V trimmed by 3 bases and J by 4 bases, 9 bases remained unmatched. CDR3 length: 16 residues. The germline V gene has CDR1 SGHRS and CDR2 YFSETQ. The CDR3 DNA reads TGCGCCAGCAGCTCCCTTCCGGGACTAGATTACAATGAGCAGTTCTTC. Translation gives CASSSLPGLDYNEQFF.

The chain recombines TRBV5-4 with TRBJ1-1; the D is unclear. Germline V gene sequence: CDR1 SGHNT, CDR2 YYREEE (reference sequence). V lost 4 bases to trimming and J lost 1 base, with 11 bases between them. There are 14 residues in the CDR3. CDR3 coding DNA: TGTGCCAGCAGCCCCGAGCAGAAGAACACTGAAGCTTTCTTT. Translating it yields CASSPEQKNTEAFF.

This chain connects TRBV4-1 to TRBJ1-5; D call uncertain. CDR3 length: 16 amino acids. Germline CDR1 reads MGHRA; CDR2 reads YSYEKL. Trimming shortened V by 6 bases and J by 0 bases, and 15 bases separated the two germline ends. CDR3 residues: CASSREAFSSNQPQHF. CDR3 nucleotides: TGCGCCAGCAGTCGGGAGGCGTTTTCTAGCAATCAGCCCCAGCATTTT.

This chain uses TRBV7-3 with TRBJ2-3, with D perhaps being TRBD1 or TRBD2 (5 bases each). This CDR3 is built from 17 residues. Between the trimmed V and J ends, which lost 3 bases and 2 bases, there was a span of 18 bases. CDR1 is SGHTA, CDR2 FQGTGA, per germline. The CDR3: CASSLRGDGSPTDTQYF. CDR3 nucleotides: TGTGCCAGCAGCTTGAGGGGAGATGGTAGCCCCACAGATACGCAGTATTTT. Variable domain in full (rest from reference TRBV7-3 and TRBJ2-3): GAGVSQTPSNKVTEKGKYVELRCDPISGHTALYWYRQSLGQGPEFLIYFQGTGAADDSGLPNDRFFAVRPEGSVSTLKIQRTERGDSAVYLCASSLRGDGSPTDTQYFGPGTRLTVL.

The chain joins TRBV28 to TRBJ1-5; TRBD1 agrees at 7 bases. CDR3 length equals 13 residues. Looked up from germline, CDR1 is MDHEN and CDR2 is SYDVKM. V shed 6 bases, J shed 4 bases, and the junction held 3 bases outside the gene matches. The CDR3 coding sequence is TGTGCCAGCAGCCGCAGGGGGAATCAGCCCCAGCATTTT. Residues: CASSRRGNQPQHF.

The chain has TRBV28 and TRBJ2-3; D is uncertain. The V gene's germline CDR1 is MDHEN and CDR2 SYDVKM. This CDR3 has 11 residues. V was shortened by 3 bases and J by 6 bases, with 4 bases between the two germline ends. For the CDR3, the DNA is TGTGCCAGCAGTTTTGGGGATACGCAGTATTTT. Translation: CASSFGDTQYF.

Written as DNA, the CDR3 is TGTGCCAGCAGCTTTGGAGACCACTCTGGAAACACCATATATTTT. Translation: CASSFGDHSGNTIYF. The chain has TRBV11-1 and TRBJ1-3; no clear D. The V gene's germline CDR1 is SGHAT and CDR2 FQDESV (reference sequence). Trimming shortened V by 3 bases and J by 0 bases, and 9 bases separated the two germline ends. CDR3 size: 15 residues.

The chain employs TRBV7-9 and TRBJ2-2; no clear D gene. This CDR3 is built from 11 residues. Germline CDR1 and CDR2: SEHNR and FQNEAQ (reference sequence). V dropped 2 bases and J dropped 9 bases, with 4 bases sitting between them. DNA for the CDR3: TGTGCCAGCAGCTTATTGAGGGAGCTGTTTTTT. Its protein is CASSLLRELFF.

This clone was detected only a few times. This chain connects TRBV10-1 to TRBJ2-1, with a weak D call TRBD2 (5 bases). Per the germline V gene, CDR1 is WNHNN and CDR2 is SYGVQD (reference sequence). Deletions cut 2 bases from V and 3 bases from J, with 14 bases between. CDR3 length: 16 amino acids. The CDR3 sequence is CASSEKEDRGYNEQFF. The CDR3 bases are TGCGCCAGCAGTGAGAAGGAGGACCGTGGCTACAATGAGCAGTTCTTC.

V usage is TRBV18 and J usage is TRBJ2-3; D tentatively fits TRBD1 or TRBD2 (6 bases each). The germline V gene has CDR1 KGHSH and CDR2 LQKENI. This CDR3 region has 14 residues. Deletions cut 1 base from V and 5 bases from J, with 10 bases between. The CDR3 loop is CASSPQGEEDTQYF. CDR3 nucleotide sequence: TGTGCCAGCTCACCACAGGGGGAGGAAGATACGCAGTATTTT.

The chain joins TRBV28 to TRBJ1-5; 7 nucleotides align to TRBD1. Germline CDR1 is MDHEN and CDR2 is SYDVKM. The CDR3 runs 14 residues. V gave up 6 bases and J gave up 9 bases; unmatched junction bases: 11. DNA of the CDR3: TGTGCCAGCAGCTTAACAGGGGAGGTCGCGCCCCAGCATTTT. Protein sequence: CASSLTGEVAPQHF.